This record covers a single T cell receptor (beta chain). Germline CDR1 reads SGDLS; CDR2 reads YYNGEE. Trimming removed 2 bases from V and 3 bases from J; junction bases left unmatched: 3. The CDR3 is 14 amino acids. This specimen belongs to a study of cytomegalovirus exposure and HLA in healthy donors. Use of 60 Vbeta and 13 Jbeta primers characterized the PCR. Some clones are missing from TCRdb's copy, which holds only in-frame ones; the method was immunoSEQ multiplex PCR. The sample has roughly 200,000 clones, roughly 10% seen once. The chain carries TRBV9 and TRBJ2-7; 9 bases agree with TRBD2. Sequencing was performed on PBMCs. This sequence originates from a woman in her thirties in good health and CMV-seropositive. As DNA, the CDR3 is TGTGCCAGCAGCGTGACTAGCGGACACTACGAGCAGTACTTC. Its protein is CASSVTSGHYEQYF.